The 27 T cell receptor beta chains presented below share a single source sample, sequenced in a study of cytomegalovirus exposure and HLA in healthy donors. Amplification used 60 Vbeta primers and 13 Jbeta primers. The protocol was immunoSEQ multiplex PCR, while the TCRdb copy is restricted to in-frame clones and leaves out a portion. The profile shows under 250,000 clones, 70% to 85% of them singletons. The source material was PBMCs. The receptors originated from a man aged 50 or older in good health and CMV-seronegative.

V gene TRBV5-4 combines with J gene TRBJ2-5; 8 bases are a match to TRBD2. CDR1 is SGHNT and CDR2 is YYREEE in the germline V gene (reference sequence). J lost 4 bases, V lost 6 bases, and 14 bases had no gene match. The CDR3 loop spans 16 amino acids. The CDR3 DNA sequence: TGTGCCAGCAATGCGGGAGGTCCTCCTGTAGTAGAGACCCAGTACTTC. Its protein is CASNAGGPPVVETQYF. Drawing the rest from reference TRBV5-4 and TRBJ2-5, the complete variable domain is ETGVTQSPTHLIKTRGQQVTLRCSSQSGHNTVSWYQQALGQGPQFIFQYYREEENGRGNFPPRFSGLQFPNYSSELNVNALELDDSALYLCASNAGGPPVVETQYFGPGTRLLVL.

The chain has TRBV11-2 and TRBJ2-1, with TRBD2 as a possible D gene (5 bases). The CDR3 contains 13 residues. Deletions cut 4 bases from V and 5 bases from J, with 9 bases between. In germline, CDR1 is SGHAT, CDR2 FQNNGV. DNA of the CDR3: TGTGCCAGCAGCTCGAAGCGGAACAATGAGCAGTTCTTC. Translating it yields CASSSKRNNEQFF.

The chain combines TRBV10-1 with TRBJ2-2, with TRBD1 as a possible D gene (6 bases). The V end lost 3 bases, the J end lost 5 bases, and 10 bases lay between the germline ends. The V gene's germline CDR1 is WNHNN and CDR2 SYGVQD (reference sequence). The CDR3 runs to 14 residues. The CDR3: CASSDRGWTGELFF. CDR3 bases: TGCGCCAGCAGTGACAGGGGTTGGACCGGGGAGCTGTTTTTT.

The gene calls are TRBV7-9 and TRBJ2-7; TRBD2 is a possible D gene (6 bases). The V gene's germline CDR1 is SEHNR and CDR2 FQNEAQ (reference sequence). The CDR3 length is 16 residues. Trimming pared 1 base from V and 3 bases from J, leaving 16 bases between. The CDR3 here is CASSLGMGRGRYEQYF. The CDR3 DNA sequence: TGTGCCAGCAGCTTAGGCATGGGGCGGGGCCGCTACGAGCAGTACTTC.

The chain is built from TRBV19 and TRBJ2-7, with 10 bases fitting TRBD2. With V trimmed by 4 bases and J by 3 bases, 12 bases remained unmatched. The CDR3 extends over 17 amino acids. Germline V lookup: CDR1 LNHDA, CDR2 SQIVND (reference sequence). The CDR3: CASSRSSGLAQNYEQYF. The CDR3, as DNA: TGTGCCAGTAGTAGGTCCTCGGGACTAGCGCAGAACTACGAGCAGTACTTC.

The J gene is TRBJ2-1, the V gene TRBV7-9; 8 nucleotides match TRBD2. The CDR3 is 15 amino acids. Germline V CDR1 and CDR2: SEHNR, FQNEAQ (reference sequence). Trimming removed 3 bases from V and 3 bases from J; junction bases left unmatched: 4. CDR3 in amino acids: CASSLTSVNYNEQFF. The DNA of the CDR3 is TGTGCCAGCAGCTTGACTAGCGTTAACTACAATGAGCAGTTCTTC.

In this sample, this clone turned up a few times. This sequence joins TRBV7-9 and TRBJ2-7; D possibly corresponds to TRBD1 (6 bases). V was clipped by 2 bases and J by 2 bases, with 7 bases between them. The CDR3 length is 13 residues. Germline V gives CDR1 SEHNR, CDR2 FQNEAQ (reference sequence). In nucleotides, the CDR3 is TGTGCCAGCAGCTTACAGGGGCCCTACGAGCAGTACTTC. This sequence encodes CASSLQGPYEQYF.

The chain links TRBV19 to TRBJ2-2, with TRBD2 matching 15 bases. V was pared by 7 bases and J by 4 bases, with 13 bases of the junction left unmatched. This CDR3 has 19 residues. The germline CDR1 and CDR2 sequences are LNHDA and SQIVND (reference sequence). This chain's CDR3 is CASTKGGLAGGRATGELFF. The CDR3 DNA reads as TGTGCCAGTACCAAAGGGGGACTAGCGGGAGGCCGGGCCACCGGGGAGCTGTTTTTT.

The genes are TRBV29-1 and TRBJ2-7; the match to TRBD1 covers 10 bases. The germline CDR1 and CDR2 sequences are SQVTM and ANQGSEA. This CDR3 region has 14 residues. V shed 1 base and J 0 bases; nucleotides not matched to a gene: 0. The DNA for the CDR3 is TGCAGCGTTGAAGGGACAGGGGGCTCCTACGAGCAGTACTTC. Residues: CSVEGTGGSYEQYF.

V is TRBV7-9 and J is TRBJ2-1; 16 positions match TRBD2. Germline CDR1 and CDR2: SEHNR and FQNEAQ (reference sequence). V was clipped by 4 bases and J by 7 bases; unmatched bases: 10. This CDR3 is 18 amino acids long. The CDR3, as DNA: TGTGCCAGCAGCTCCCCCGGGACTAGCGGGAGGGCCAGAAATGAGCAGTTCTTC. Protein: CASSSPGTSGRARNEQFF.

The chain carries TRBV4-2 and TRBJ2-1; TRBD2 agrees at 7 bases. Germline values: CDR1 LGHNA, CDR2 YNFKEQ. This CDR3 contains 17 residues. Unmatched junction bases numbered 9, after V lost 4 bases and J lost 0 bases. The CDR3 nucleotides read TGTGCCAGCAGCCCAAGCACTAGCGCAACCTCCTACAATGAGCAGTTCTTC. Amino acid sequence: CASSPSTSATSYNEQFF.

CDR3 sequence reads: CASTTETGFGQPQHF. CDR3 DNA: TGTGCCAGCACCACCGAGACAGGGTTTGGCCAGCCCCAGCATTTT. The chain carries TRBV7-2 and TRBJ1-5, with 7 nucleotides matching TRBD1. J gave up 7 bases and V 7 bases, and 13 bases lay outside the gene matches. Germline lookup yields CDR1 SGHTA and CDR2 FQGNSA. This CDR3 region has 15 residues.

The chain has TRBV28 and TRBJ2-2, with 7 bases that match TRBD1. Germline assignment: CDR1 MDHEN and CDR2 SYDVKM. V dropped 7 bases and J dropped 1; count of bases not matched to a gene: 9. The CDR3 runs to 16 residues. The CDR3 here is CASTKWDSQNTGELFF. The CDR3 DNA is TGTGCCAGCACTAAATGGGACAGCCAGAACACCGGGGAGCTGTTTTTT.

This chain joins TRBV11-2 and TRBJ2-2; D ambiguous. Germline CDR1 reads SGHAT; CDR2 reads FQNNGV. This CDR3 is built from 14 residues. The ends were cut back, 0 bases at V and 7 bases at J, with 9 bases in the middle. The CDR3 reads CASSLDRRSGELFF. The CDR3 DNA is TGTGCCAGCAGCTTAGATCGTCGGAGCGGGGAGCTGTTTTTT.

The J gene is TRBJ2-5, the V gene TRBV4-2; tentative D call: TRBD1 (6 bases). The CDR3 loop spans 15 amino acids. Trimming stripped 1 base from V and 4 bases from J, with 13 bases between. The V gene's germline CDR1 is LGHNA and CDR2 YNFKEQ. CDR3 sequence (DNA): TGTGCCAGCAGCCAAGGTTGGACAGACGGAGAGACCCAGTACTTC. Protein sequence: CASSQGWTDGETQYF.

The rearrangement links TRBV6-1 to TRBJ1-5; TRBD1 matches at 9 bases. The length of the CDR3 is 14 residues. Per the germline V gene, CDR1 is MNHNS and CDR2 is SASEGT. V trimming: 10 bases; J trimming: 4 bases; junction bases outside the gene matches: 8. The chain's CDR3 is CATQPGTGNQPQHF. The DNA for the CDR3 is TGTGCCACCCAGCCCGGGACAGGGAATCAGCCCCAGCATTTT.

The chain couples TRBV19 to TRBJ2-2; a weak D match, TRBD1 (5 bases). Germline-derived CDR1 and CDR2 are LNHDA and SQIVND (reference sequence). Trimming shortened V by 5 bases and J by 5 bases, and 18 bases separated the two germline ends. There are 16 residues in the CDR3. CDR3 nucleotide sequence: TGTGCCAGTAGTTTTGACAGACCCCAGAGAACCGGGGAGCTGTTTTTT. Protein product: CASSFDRPQRTGELFF.

This clone was counted only a few times. The gene calls are TRBV15 and TRBJ2-7; 9 bases agree with TRBD1. CDR1 is LNHNV, CDR2 YYDKDF, per germline (reference sequence). Trimming took 0 bases from V and 6 from J; bases not matched to a gene: 9. The CDR3 covers 16 residues. CDR3 sequence: CATSRDLLGQGSEQYF. Written as DNA, the CDR3 is TGTGCCACCAGCAGAGATCTATTGGGACAGGGCTCCGAGCAGTACTTC.

This rearrangement joins TRBV2 to TRBJ1-4; 10 positions agree with TRBD1. Germline V gene data show CDR1 as SNHLY and CDR2 as FYNNEI. This CDR3 has 13 residues. The junction had 5 bases not matched to a gene; V was cut back by 10 bases and J by 6 bases. CDR3 sequence (DNA): TGTGCCATTCAAGGGACAGGGGATGAAAAACTGTTTTTT. Its translation: CAIQGTGDEKLFF.

The chain carries TRBV28 and TRBJ2-7; 9 bases fit TRBD2. This CDR3 comprises 18 residues. Germline CDR1 reads MDHEN; CDR2 reads SYDVKM. With 6 bases clipped from V and 2 bases from J, the junction kept 17 bases outside the gene matches. The CDR3 DNA reads TGTGCCAGCAGCCTATGGGGGGGTAGCGGGAGAGGGACCTACGAGCAGTACTTC. Protein product: CASSLWGGSGRGTYEQYF.

The CDR3 loop reads CASSPDRVRVEQYF. CDR3 nucleotides: TGCGCCAGCAGCCCGGACAGGGTGCGAGTCGAGCAGTACTTC. The chain carries TRBV5-1 and TRBJ2-7, with 8 bases matching TRBD1. V lost 4 bases and J lost 6; bases outside the gene matches: 9. CDR1 and CDR2 (germline): SGHRS, YFSETQ. The CDR3 covers 14 residues.

This clone was counted only a few times. The J gene is TRBJ2-3, the V gene TRBV9; TRBD2 aligns across 11 bases. Per germline, CDR1 SGDLS and CDR2 YYNGEE. V was clipped by 0 bases and J by 2 bases; unmatched bases: 2. There are 16 residues in the CDR3. The CDR3 is CASSVVAGGPTDTQYF. CDR3 DNA: TGTGCCAGCAGCGTAGTAGCGGGAGGGCCCACAGATACGCAGTATTTT.

This clone has just a few counts. The chain recombines TRBV2 with TRBJ2-2; 9 positions match TRBD1. This CDR3 spans 13 amino acids. V lost 8 bases to trimming and J lost 6 bases; unmatched junction nucleotides: 4. Per the germline V gene, CDR1 is SNHLY and CDR2 is FYNNEI. The CDR3 protein is CASRTGEPGELFF. CDR3 nucleotide sequence: TGTGCCAGCCGGACAGGGGAGCCCGGGGAGCTGTTTTTT.

This clone was picked up one time. V gene TRBV2 combines with J gene TRBJ1-1; 8 positions agree with TRBD1. The length of the CDR3 is 13 residues. V gave up 5 bases and J gave up 5 bases; unmatched junction bases: 4. CDR1 and CDR2 from the germline V gene are SNHLY and FYNNEI. In DNA form, the CDR3 reads TGTGCCAGCAGTAACCGACAGGGGACTGAAGCTTTCTTT. Encoded protein: CASSNRQGTEAFF.

This clone has a single count. The J gene is TRBJ2-7, the V gene TRBV4-1; 13 bases fit TRBD2. After removal of 1 base from V and 3 bases from J, the junction contained 3 bases not matched to a gene. The CDR3 is 16 amino acids. Germline values: CDR1 MGHRA, CDR2 YSYEKL. CDR3 sequence reads: CASSQGGLAGIYEQYF. The CDR3 DNA is TGCGCCAGCAGCCAAGGGGGACTAGCGGGAATCTACGAGCAGTACTTC.

The gene calls are TRBV6-1 and TRBJ1-2; D possibly corresponds to TRBD1 (5 bases). Germline V gene sequence: CDR1 MNHNS, CDR2 SASEGT. The CDR3 is 15 residues long. Trimming cost V 1 base and J 7 bases, with 16 bases left between them. In DNA form, the CDR3 reads TGTGCCAGCAGTGAAGGGCCAGGGCGGAGTGGTGGCTACACCTTC. Translated: CASSEGPGRSGGYTF.

The rearrangement uses TRBV5-1 and TRBJ2-7, with TRBD1 matching over 10 bases. Unmatched junction bases numbered 2, after V lost 0 bases and J lost 2 bases. Germline values: CDR1 SGHRS, CDR2 YFSETQ. The CDR3 spans 15 residues. The CDR3 DNA follows: TGCGCCAGCAGCTTGGGGGGACAGGGGCCCTACGAGCAGTACTTC. Translated, it gives CASSLGGQGPYEQYF.